This TCR beta chain comes out of a study of T cell responses to AZD1222 COVID-19 vaccine. Across the study: Second doses were pooled across both intervals (about 4 or about 12 weeks). Regarding the study as a whole: At baseline, seropositivity was found in only six AZD1222 recipients.

Profiled with immunoSEQ multiplex PCR; TCRdb holds only in-frame clones, not every one. The data hold 100,000 or so clones, with 87% observed a single time. Regarding this clone: What it recognizes is unknown.

Germline V CDR1 and CDR2: MGHRA, YSYEKL. The CDR3 spans 12 residues. V was trimmed by 0 bases and J by 9 bases, leaving 3 bases between them. The sequencing used peripheral blood, collected on day 0 of AZD1222 vaccination. This rearrangement joins TRBV4-1 to TRBJ1-6; no clear D. The clonotype comes from an adult in good health. The CDR3 spells CASSQEGSPLHF. The CDR3 coding sequence is TGCGCCAGCAGCCAAGAAGGTTCACCCCTCCACTTT.